In this sample, the clone carrying this T cell receptor (beta chain) turned up once. This entry comes from a study of immune evolution from preneoplasia to lung adenocarcinoma. Trimming took off 7 bases at V and 5 bases at J, with 17 bases between the two ends. The CDR3 has 14 amino acids. CDR1 SNHLY and CDR2 FYNNEI come from the germline V gene. Using immunoSEQ multiplex PCR, the repertoire was profiled, and TCRdb retains in-frame clones only, with some absent. This table has several thousand clones, about four fifths appearing once. Sequencing was done on a sample of FFPE invasive lung adenocarcinoma tissue. The clonotype was recovered from a person aged 50 or older with lung adenocarcinoma. The gene calls are TRBV2 and TRBJ1-1; D is possibly TRBD1 (6 bases). Here the CDR3 DNA reads TGTGCCAGCATAGCAGGGGAGTTAGGTACTGAAGCTTTCTTT. This codes for CASIAGELGTEAFF.